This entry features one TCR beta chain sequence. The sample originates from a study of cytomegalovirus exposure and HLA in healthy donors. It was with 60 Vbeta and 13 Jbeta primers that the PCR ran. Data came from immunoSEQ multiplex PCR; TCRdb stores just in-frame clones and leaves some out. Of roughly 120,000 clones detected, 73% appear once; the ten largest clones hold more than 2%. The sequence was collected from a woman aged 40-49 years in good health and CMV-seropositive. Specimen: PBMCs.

CDR3 region: CAWSVGRLAAYNEQFF. CDR3 nucleotide sequence: TGTGCCTGGAGTGTAGGGCGGCTAGCGGCTTACAATGAGCAGTTCTTC. The V gene is TRBV30, the J gene TRBJ2-1; 7 bases agree with TRBD2. V trimming: 0 bases; J trimming: 4 bases; junction bases outside the gene matches: 9. The CDR3 runs to 16 residues. Per germline, CDR1 GTSNPN and CDR2 SVGIG (reference sequence). Variable domain in full (rest from reference TRBV30 and TRBJ2-1): SQTIHQWPATLVQPVGSPLSLECTVEGTSNPNLYWYRQAAGRGLQLLFYSVGIGQISSEVPQNLSASRPQDRQFILSSKKLLLSDSGFYLCAWSVGRLAAYNEQFFGPGTRLTVL.